The clone carrying this T cell receptor beta chain was counted a few times. No antigen is known for it. TCRdb reprocessed the 5' RACE reads with MiXCR, giving one entry per CDR3 protein. The sample contains around 500,000 distinct CDR3 sequences, approximately 14% of which appear only once. Trimming took off 6 bases at V and 8 bases at J, with 11 bases between the two ends. The CDR3 is made up of 11 amino acids. Germline V gives CDR1 DFQATT, CDR2 SNEGSKA (reference sequence). These data are taken from a study of identical twins. General observations from the study: These conclusions were based on statistical analysis (cross-sectional, not following the same donors). Invariant populations such as MAIT and iNKT cells could partly muddle zero-insertion analyses. Models predicted less out-of-frame TCR alpha sharing in monozygotic twins than was found.

All donors were healthy, and all were Caucasian. These same data were also listed under a study on yellow fever vaccine responses in identical twins.

This TCR derives from a woman aged 18-29 years in good health. The specimen sequenced was CD4+ T cells sorted from blood. The V and J genes are TRBV20-1 and TRBJ2-1, with D perhaps matching TRBD2 (5 bases). The CDR3 reads CSAGLEYEQFF. Here the CDR3 DNA reads TGCAGTGCAGGACTCGAGTATGAGCAGTTCTTC.